Each of the 24 T cell receptor beta chains below was sequenced from the same sample in a study of cytomegalovirus exposure and HLA in healthy donors. The PCR used 60 Vbeta and 13 Jbeta primers. TCRdb's copy holds only in-frame clones and misses some; the assay was immunoSEQ multiplex PCR. The repertoire holds about 200,000 clones, with around 87% as singletons. The sequenced material came from PBMCs. The receptors shown here come from a boy under 10 years old in good health and CMV-seronegative.

The V and J genes are TRBV5-1 and TRBJ2-2, with 7 bases lining up with TRBD1. The V segment lost 4 bases and the J segment 7 bases; nucleotides outside the gene matches: 7. Germline V gives CDR1 SGHRS, CDR2 YFSETQ. The CDR3 is 14 residues long. CDR3 sequence (DNA): TGCGCCAGCAGCCAGGGGGTCGGTCACGGGGAGCTGTTTTTT. This sequence encodes CASSQGVGHGELFF.

The V and J genes are TRBV23-1 and TRBJ2-7; D is perhaps TRBD1 (8 bases). TRBV23-1 is filed as an ORF, its function uncertain. The CDR3 consists of 15 residues. V lost 0 bases and J lost 7, with 16 bases in between. CDR3: CASSQSTGGRVEQYF. DNA for the CDR3: TGCGCCAGCAGTCAATCCACAGGGGGGAGGGTTGAGCAGTACTTC.

The chain couples TRBV7-9 to TRBJ2-3; TRBD2 agrees at 12 bases. This CDR3 is 16 amino acids long. The V gene end was trimmed by 2 bases and the J gene end by 4 bases; junction bases not matched to a gene: 4. The germline gives CDR1 SEHNR, CDR2 FQNEAQ (reference sequence). The CDR3 is CASSLPSGRAADTQYF. The CDR3 nucleotides are TGTGCCAGCAGCTTACCTAGCGGGAGGGCCGCAGATACGCAGTATTTT.

The chain carries TRBV5-4 and TRBJ1-1, with D possibly TRBD1 on 5 matching bases. CDR1 is SGHNT, CDR2 YYREEE, per germline (reference sequence). Trimming removed 4 bases at V and 6 bases at J, with 19 bases between. CDR3 length: 15 amino acids. The CDR3 bases are TGTGCCAGCAGCCCGAGGAGGACGGGGGTGGCTGAAGCTTTCTTT. Residues: CASSPRRTGVAEAFF.

The chain combines TRBV7-9 with TRBJ1-1, with D possibly being TRBD1 (5 bases). V was clipped by 6 bases and J by 8 bases, with 13 bases between them. Germline CDR1 is SEHNR and CDR2 is FQNEAQ (reference sequence). The CDR3 runs to 12 residues. CDR3 in amino acids: CASRAGGVEAFF. CDR3 in DNA: TGTGCCAGCAGGGCCGGGGGGGTCGAAGCTTTCTTT. The entire variable domain, with the rest obtained from reference TRBV7-9 and TRBJ1-1, is as follows: DTGVSQNPRHKITKRGQNVTFRCDPISEHNRLYWYRQTLGQGPEFLTYFQNEAQLEKSRLLSDRFSAERPKGSFSTLEIQRTEQGDSAMYLCASRAGGVEAFFGQGTRLTVV.

The CDR3 bases are TGTGCCAGCAGTTTATTGCCAGGGGGATACGAGCAGTACTTC. Protein sequence: CASSLLPGGYEQYF. V and J are TRBV27 and TRBJ2-7, with 7 positions matching TRBD1. The V segment lost 1 base and the J segment 4 bases; nucleotides outside the gene matches: 4. The CDR3 spans 14 residues. CDR1 MNHEY and CDR2 SMNVEV come from the germline V gene (reference sequence).

The chain joins TRBV6-5 to TRBJ1-2; TRBD1 is a possible D gene (6 bases). Germline CDR1 and CDR2: MNHEY and SVGAGI. The germline V and J ends were trimmed by 7 bases and 5 bases, with 17 bases remaining between them. The CDR3 has 14 amino acids. The CDR3: CASTRRQGTYGYTF. The CDR3 region has the DNA TGTGCCAGCACCAGGAGACAAGGGACATATGGCTACACCTTC.

The rearrangement joins TRBV6-5 to TRBJ2-7; D is perhaps TRBD2 (7 bases). The CDR3 consists of 15 residues. Germline-derived CDR1 and CDR2 are MNHEY and SVGAGI. V was trimmed by 1 base and J by 1 base, leaving 11 bases between them. The CDR3 region is CASSYLGGGSYEQYF. The CDR3 coding sequence is TGTGCCAGCAGTTACTTGGGAGGGGGTTCCTACGAGCAGTACTTC.

The gene calls are TRBV2 and TRBJ2-1, with no clear D. This CDR3 is built from 14 residues. CDR1 is SNHLY and CDR2 is FYNNEI in the germline V gene. Trimming removed 1 base at V and 0 bases at J, with 4 bases between. Here the CDR3 reads CASSEESSYNEQFF. The CDR3 DNA reads TGTGCCAGCAGTGAAGAGAGCTCCTACAATGAGCAGTTCTTC. The variable domain in full, completed from reference TRBV2 and TRBJ2-1, reads EPEVTQTPSHQVTQMGQEVILRCVPISNHLYFYWYRQILGQKVEFLVSFYNNEISEKSEIFDDQFSVERPDGSNFTLKIRSTKLEDSAMYFCASSEESSYNEQFFGPGTRLTVL.

The J gene is TRBJ2-2, the V gene TRBV5-4; maybe TRBD2 (6 bases). The V end lost 0 bases, the J end lost 9 bases, and 9 bases lay between the germline ends. There are 13 residues in the CDR3. CDR1 and CDR2 (germline): SGHNT, YYREEE (reference sequence). DNA for the CDR3: TGTGCCAGCAGCTTGGATGGCGGGAGGGAGCTGTTTTTT. Its translation: CASSLDGGRELFF.

This clone was seen once. The chain links TRBV7-2 to TRBJ1-5; perhaps TRBD1 as D (5 bases). CDR1 and CDR2 from the germline V gene are SGHTA and FQGNSA. This CDR3 comprises 15 residues. V was trimmed by 1 base and J by 3 bases, leaving 10 bases between them. The CDR3 DNA is TGTGCCAGCAGCTTAGGTCAGGGCAACAATCAGCCCCAGCATTTT. The encoded protein is CASSLGQGNNQPQHF.

The chain combines TRBV6-1 with TRBJ1-6; D not certain. The CDR3 has 15 residues. V shed 7 bases and J shed 0 bases, with 10 bases lying between them. Germline V gene sequence: CDR1 MNHNS, CDR2 SASEGT. The DNA of the CDR3 is TGTGCCAGCACAAAGGAGAGCTCCTATAATTCACCCCTCCACTTT. Its translation is CASTKESSYNSPLHF.

This clone was seen just once. This rearrangement joins TRBV5-4 to TRBJ2-2; 9 positions agree with TRBD2. J was trimmed by 1 base and V by 4 bases; bases with no gene match: 5. CDR3 length equals 16 residues. Germline V gives CDR1 SGHNT, CDR2 YYREEE (reference sequence). The CDR3 region is CASSISSGVNTGELFF. DNA of the CDR3: TGTGCCAGCAGCATCTCTAGCGGGGTGAACACCGGGGAGCTGTTTTTT.

This chain connects TRBV7-8 to TRBJ1-3; TRBD1 matches at 8 bases. Germline CDR1 is SGHVS and CDR2 is FQNEAQ. Unmatched junction bases numbered 13, after V lost 4 bases and J lost 2 bases. The CDR3 covers 18 residues. The CDR3 spells CASSSDSPMTGAGNTIYF. CDR3 DNA: TGTGCCAGCAGCTCAGATTCACCGATGACAGGGGCTGGAAACACCATATATTTT. Filled out from reference TRBV7-8 and TRBJ1-3, the complete variable domain reads GAGVSQSPRYKVAKRGQDVALRCDPISGHVSLFWYQQALGQGPEFLTYFQNEAQLDKSGLPSDRFFAERPEGSVSTLKIQRTQQEDSAVYLCASSSDSPMTGAGNTIYFGEGSWLTVV.

The chain has TRBV28 and TRBJ2-7, with D possibly being TRBD1 (6 bases). V lost 2 bases, J lost 5 bases, and 10 bases lay in between. Per germline, CDR1 MDHEN and CDR2 SYDVKM. This CDR3 region has 13 residues. In nucleotides, the CDR3 is TGTGCCAGCAGTTTAGCCCGACAGGACGAGCAGTACTTC. Residues: CASSLARQDEQYF. Using reference TRBV28 and TRBJ2-7 for the parts outside the CDR3, the full variable domain is DVKVTQSSRYLVKRTGEKVFLECVQDMDHENMFWYRQDPGLGLRLIYFSYDVKMKEKGDIPEGYSVSREKKERFSLILESASTNQTSMYLCASSLARQDEQYFGPGTRLTVT.

The V call is TRBV5-1, the J call TRBJ2-5, with 8 bases that match TRBD2. Trimming took 4 bases from V and 2 from J; bases not matched to a gene: 7. This CDR3 region has 15 residues. CDR1 and CDR2 from the germline V gene are SGHRS and YFSETQ. CDR3 nucleotide sequence: TGCGCCAGCAGCCTCCAGAGCGGGGGACAAGAGACCCAGTACTTC. Protein: CASSLQSGGQETQYF.

The V call is TRBV2, the J call TRBJ1-5, with D possibly matching TRBD1 (6 bases). The V gene lost 8 bases and the J gene lost 4 bases, with 15 bases spanning the gap. From germline, CDR1 is SNHLY and CDR2 FYNNEI. This CDR3 has 14 amino acids. The CDR3 region is CASSGVEGNQPQHF. The CDR3 nucleotides read TGTGCCAGCTCAGGGGTTGAAGGAAATCAGCCCCAGCATTTT.

The chain carries TRBV7-9 and TRBJ2-5; TRBD2 might be the D (6 bases). The CDR3 is 13 residues long. Germline CDR1 reads SEHNR; CDR2 reads FQNEAQ (reference sequence). The ends were cut back, 6 bases at V and 5 bases at J, with 13 bases in the middle. CDR3 in DNA: TGTGCCAGCAGACGACCGGGAGAGGAGACCCAGTACTTC. Protein sequence: CASRRPGEETQYF.

V is TRBV7-3 and J is TRBJ1-4; D is possibly TRBD1 (6 bases). CDR1 and CDR2 (germline): SGHTA, FQGTGA. Trimming removed 0 bases from V and 8 bases from J, with 7 bases in between. The CDR3 covers 13 residues. The CDR3 DNA reads as TGTGCCAGCAGCTTAACCAGGGGCGAAAAACTGTTTTTT. As protein: CASSLTRGEKLFF.

This chain uses TRBV7-2 with TRBJ2-3; D is perhaps TRBD2 (7 bases). This CDR3 is built from 13 residues. V lost 5 bases and J lost 4, with 10 bases in between. The germline V gene has CDR1 SGHTA and CDR2 FQGNSA. The CDR3 coding sequence is TGTGCCAGCAGCCTAGGGGGGGCAGATACGCAGTATTTT. It specifies CASSLGGADTQYF. The whole variable domain, remainder taken from reference TRBV7-2 and TRBJ2-3, is GAGVSQSPSNKVTEKGKDVELRCDPISGHTALYWYRQSLGQGLEFLIYFQGNSAPDKSGLPSDRFSAERTGGSVSTLTIQRTQQEDSAVYLCASSLGGADTQYFGPGTRLTVL.

The chain links TRBV7-9 to TRBJ2-7, with 10 nucleotides matching TRBD1. The CDR3 runs to 14 residues. Per germline, CDR1 SEHNR and CDR2 FQNEAQ (reference sequence). CDR3 coding DNA: TGTTCCACCACTAAGGACAGGGGGAAGTACGAGCAGTACTTC. It encodes CSTTKDRGKYEQYF. Using reference TRBV7-9 and TRBJ2-7 for the parts outside the CDR3, the full variable domain is DTGVSQNPRHKITKRGQNVTFRCDPISEHNRLYWYRQTLGQGPEFLTYFQNEAQLEKSRLLSDRFSAERPKGSFSTLEIQRTEQGDSAMYLCSTTKDRGKYEQYFGPGTRLTVT.

This chain connects TRBV5-6 to TRBJ1-2; no clear D. Between the trimmed V and J ends, which lost 0 bases and 4 bases, there was a span of 4 bases. The CDR3 covers 12 residues. From germline, CDR1 is SGHDT and CDR2 YYEEEE. The CDR3 sequence: CASSLDSYGYTF. As DNA, the CDR3 is TGTGCCAGCAGCTTGGATAGCTATGGCTACACCTTC.

V gene TRBV5-5 combines with J gene TRBJ2-7, with TRBD1 identical over 9 bases. This CDR3 has 16 amino acids. The germline V gene has CDR1 SGHKS and CDR2 YYEKEE (reference sequence). V lost 0 bases and J lost 5; bases outside the gene matches: 9. CDR3 bases: TGTGCCAGCAGCTTGGGAGGGACAGGGCCAAGGCACGAGCAGTACTTC. Protein sequence: CASSLGGTGPRHEQYF.

The J gene is TRBJ1-1, the V gene TRBV6-1; D is perhaps TRBD1 (6 bases). The V and J ends lost 4 bases and 0 bases respectively, with 18 bases between them. Germline loops: CDR1 MNHNS, CDR2 SASEGT. This CDR3 has 17 amino acids. The CDR3 nucleotides are TGTGCCAGCAGTGTGGGGATACAGGGAGGGGTGAACACTGAAGCTTTCTTT. Translating gives CASSVGIQGGVNTEAFF.